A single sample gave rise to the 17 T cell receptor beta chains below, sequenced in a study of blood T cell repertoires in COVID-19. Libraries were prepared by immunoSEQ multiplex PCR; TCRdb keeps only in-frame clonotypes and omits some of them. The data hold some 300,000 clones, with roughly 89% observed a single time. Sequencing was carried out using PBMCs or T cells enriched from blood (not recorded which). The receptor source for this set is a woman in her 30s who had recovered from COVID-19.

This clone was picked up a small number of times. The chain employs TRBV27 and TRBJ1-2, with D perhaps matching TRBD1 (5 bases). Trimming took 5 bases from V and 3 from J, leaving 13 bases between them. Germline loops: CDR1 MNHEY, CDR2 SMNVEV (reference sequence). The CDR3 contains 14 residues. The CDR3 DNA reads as TGTGCCAGCAGTATCAGGGAAGGAGACTATGGCTACACCTTC. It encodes CASSIREGDYGYTF.

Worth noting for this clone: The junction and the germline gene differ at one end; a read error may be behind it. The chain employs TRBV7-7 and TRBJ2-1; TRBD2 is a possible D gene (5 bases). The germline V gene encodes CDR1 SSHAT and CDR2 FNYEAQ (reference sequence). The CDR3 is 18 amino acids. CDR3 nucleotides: TGTGCTAGCAGCTTAGGAGGTATTCTACAACTGGGCTACAATGAGCAGTTCTTC. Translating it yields CASSLGGILQLGYNEQFF.

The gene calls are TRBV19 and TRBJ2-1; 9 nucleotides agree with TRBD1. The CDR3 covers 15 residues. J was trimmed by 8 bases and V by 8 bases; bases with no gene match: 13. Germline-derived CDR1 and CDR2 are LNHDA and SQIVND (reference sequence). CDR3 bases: TGTGCCAGTTGGGGCCGGGACAGGGCTCGGGATGAGCAGTTCTTC. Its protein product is CASWGRDRARDEQFF.

The CDR3 sequence is CASSFGGVVNTEAFF. As DNA, the CDR3 is TGTGCCAGCAGCTTCGGGGGGGTGGTAAACACTGAAGCTTTCTTT. The rearrangement joins TRBV7-9 to TRBJ1-1; TRBD1 is a possible D gene (5 bases). The CDR3 runs 15 residues. V lost 3 bases to trimming and J lost 2 bases, with 13 bases between them. Germline CDR1 is SEHNR and CDR2 is FQNEAQ (reference sequence).

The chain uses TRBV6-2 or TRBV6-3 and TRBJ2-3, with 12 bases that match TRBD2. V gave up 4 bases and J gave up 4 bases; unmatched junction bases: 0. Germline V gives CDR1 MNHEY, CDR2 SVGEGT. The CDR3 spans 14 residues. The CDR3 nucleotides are TGTGCCAGCAGTTGGACTAGCGGGGCAGATACGCAGTATTTT. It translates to CASSWTSGADTQYF.

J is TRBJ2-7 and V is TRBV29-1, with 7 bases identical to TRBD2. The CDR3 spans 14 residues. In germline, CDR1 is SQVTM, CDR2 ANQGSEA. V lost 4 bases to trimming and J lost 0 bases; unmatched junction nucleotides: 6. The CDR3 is CSVVGGISSYEQYF. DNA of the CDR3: TGCAGCGTTGTGGGGGGGATCAGCTCCTACGAGCAGTACTTC.

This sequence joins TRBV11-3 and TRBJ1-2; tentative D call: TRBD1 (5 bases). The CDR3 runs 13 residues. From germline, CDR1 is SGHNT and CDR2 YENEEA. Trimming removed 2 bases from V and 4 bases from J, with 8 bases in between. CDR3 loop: CASSLQGGYGYTF. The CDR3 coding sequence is TGTGCCAGCAGCTTACAGGGTGGCTATGGCTACACCTTC.

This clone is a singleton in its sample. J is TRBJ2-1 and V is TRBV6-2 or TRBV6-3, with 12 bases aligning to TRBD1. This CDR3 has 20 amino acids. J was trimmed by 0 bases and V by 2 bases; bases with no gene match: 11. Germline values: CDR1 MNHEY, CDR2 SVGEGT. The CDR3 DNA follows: TGTGCCAGCAGTTACCTTTTCGGGGACAGGGGGCTGTCCTCCTACAATGAGCAGTTCTTC. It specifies CASSYLFGDRGLSSYNEQFF.

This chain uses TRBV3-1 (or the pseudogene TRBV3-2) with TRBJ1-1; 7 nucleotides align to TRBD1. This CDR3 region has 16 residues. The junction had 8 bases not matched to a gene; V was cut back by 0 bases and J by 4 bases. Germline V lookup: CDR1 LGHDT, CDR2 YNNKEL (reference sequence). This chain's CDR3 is CASSQEYGQAGTEAFF. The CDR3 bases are TGTGCCAGCAGCCAAGAATATGGACAGGCGGGCACTGAAGCTTTCTTT.

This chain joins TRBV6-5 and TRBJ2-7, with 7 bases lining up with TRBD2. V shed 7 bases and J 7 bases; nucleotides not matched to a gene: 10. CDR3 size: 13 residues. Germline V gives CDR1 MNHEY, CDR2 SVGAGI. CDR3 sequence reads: CASMFRGSGEQYF. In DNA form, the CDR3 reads TGTGCCAGCATGTTTCGCGGGAGTGGGGAGCAGTACTTC.

The CDR3 nucleotides read TGTGCCAGCTCACTAACCTCGACGTCCAGGCTGGGCAATCAGCCCCAGCATTTT. Residues: CASSLTSTSRLGNQPQHF. The chain carries TRBV18 and TRBJ1-5; D is undetermined. Trimming removed 4 bases from V and 2 bases from J, with 21 bases in between. CDR1 is KGHSH and CDR2 is LQKENI in the germline V gene. The CDR3 sequence is 18 residues long.

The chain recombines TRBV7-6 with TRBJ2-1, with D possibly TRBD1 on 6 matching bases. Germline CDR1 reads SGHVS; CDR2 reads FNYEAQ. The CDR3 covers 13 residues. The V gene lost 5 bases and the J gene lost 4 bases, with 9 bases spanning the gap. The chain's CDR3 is CASSLTGYNEQFF. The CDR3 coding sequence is TGTGCCAGCAGCCTCACAGGGTACAATGAGCAGTTCTTC.

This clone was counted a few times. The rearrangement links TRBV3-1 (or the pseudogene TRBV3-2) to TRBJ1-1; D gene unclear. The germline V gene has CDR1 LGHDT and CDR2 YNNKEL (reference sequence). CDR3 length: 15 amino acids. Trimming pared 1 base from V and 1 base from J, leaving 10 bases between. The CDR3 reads CASSQGFEANTEAFF. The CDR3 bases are TGTGCCAGCAGCCAAGGATTTGAGGCGAACACTGAAGCTTTCTTT.

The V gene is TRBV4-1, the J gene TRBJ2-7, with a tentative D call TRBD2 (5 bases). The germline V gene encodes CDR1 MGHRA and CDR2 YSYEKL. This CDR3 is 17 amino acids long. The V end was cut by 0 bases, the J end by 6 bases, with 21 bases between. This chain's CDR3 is CASSQDNWVGVGGEQYF. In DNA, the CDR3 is TGCGCCAGCAGCCAAGATAATTGGGTGGGAGTCGGAGGCGAGCAGTACTTC.

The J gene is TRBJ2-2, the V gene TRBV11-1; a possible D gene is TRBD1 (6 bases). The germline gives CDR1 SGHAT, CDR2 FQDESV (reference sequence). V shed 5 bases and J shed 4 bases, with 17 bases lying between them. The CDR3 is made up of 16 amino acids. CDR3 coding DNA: TGTGCCAGCAGCCGAGCAGGGGAATCGTTCACCGGGGAGCTGTTTTTT. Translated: CASSRAGESFTGELFF.

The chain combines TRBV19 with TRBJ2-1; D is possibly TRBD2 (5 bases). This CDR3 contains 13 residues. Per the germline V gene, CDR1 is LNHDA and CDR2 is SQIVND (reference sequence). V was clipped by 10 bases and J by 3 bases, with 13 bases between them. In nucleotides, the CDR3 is TGTGCCACCAGGACGGGGAACTACAATGAGCAGTTCTTC. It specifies CATRTGNYNEQFF. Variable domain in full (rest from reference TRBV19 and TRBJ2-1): DGGITQSPKYLFRKEGQNVTLSCEQNLNHDAMYWYRQDPGQGLRLIYYSQIVNDFQKGDIAEGYSVSREKKESFPLTVTSAQKNPTAFYLCATRTGNYNEQFFGPGTRLTVL.

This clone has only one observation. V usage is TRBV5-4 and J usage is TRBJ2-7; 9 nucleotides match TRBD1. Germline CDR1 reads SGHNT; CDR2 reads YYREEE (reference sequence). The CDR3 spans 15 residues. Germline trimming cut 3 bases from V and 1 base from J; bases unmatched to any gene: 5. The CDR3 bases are TGTGCCAGCAGCTCCCGCGACAGGGGGTCCTACGAGCAGTACTTC. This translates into CASSSRDRGSYEQYF.